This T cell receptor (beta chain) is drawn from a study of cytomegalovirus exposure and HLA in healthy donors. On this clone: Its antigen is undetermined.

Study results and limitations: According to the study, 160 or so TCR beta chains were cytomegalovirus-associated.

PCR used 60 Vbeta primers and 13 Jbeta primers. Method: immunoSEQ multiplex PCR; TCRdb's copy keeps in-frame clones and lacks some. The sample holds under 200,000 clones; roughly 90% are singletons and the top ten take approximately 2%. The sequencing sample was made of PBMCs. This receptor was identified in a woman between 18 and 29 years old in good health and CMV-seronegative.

CDR3 region: CASSPDSATGELFF. Written as DNA, the CDR3 is TGCGCCAGCAGCCCGGACTCCGCTACCGGGGAGCTGTTTTTT. This chain uses TRBV5-1 with TRBJ2-2, with D perhaps matching TRBD2 (5 bases). This CDR3 spans 14 amino acids. CDR1 and CDR2 from the germline V gene are SGHRS and YFSETQ. V was clipped by 4 bases and J by 5 bases, with 12 bases between them.